The 12 T cell receptor beta chains below come from one sample, sequenced in a study of breast tumors, draining lymph nodes, adjacent tissues. TCRdb re-analysed the multiplex PCR reads in MiXCR, keeping a single row per CDR3 protein. The sample has about 220,000 distinct CDR3 sequences, less than 40% seen once. Axillary draining lymph nodes of breast cancer patients supplied the node samples. Sequences were obtained from axillary lymph node tissue. The receptor set was obtained from a female donor with breast cancer. Some clones in this sample may be carry-over from other donors' samples.

This clonotype appeared many times. The V call is TRBV7-2, the J call TRBJ2-7; 9 bases align to TRBD2. V dropped 0 bases and J dropped 3; count of bases not matched to a gene: 6. CDR1 and CDR2 (germline): SGHTA, FQGNSA. CDR3 length: 16 amino acids. The CDR3 reads CASSLAGGSGSYEQYF. The CDR3 nucleotides are TGTGCCAGCAGCTTAGCGGGGGGTAGCGGGAGCTACGAGCAGTACTTC.

This clonotype was observed at least ten times. The chain recombines TRBV11-3 with TRBJ2-3; D is unclear. V lost 5 bases, J lost 3 bases, and 15 bases lay in between. Germline CDR1 is SGHNT and CDR2 is YENEEA. CDR3 size: 15 residues. The CDR3 is CASSPPGEITDTQYF. The CDR3 DNA follows: TGTGCCAGCAGCCCTCCAGGTGAAATTACAGATACGCAGTATTTT.

A note on this clonotype: A much larger clone is a single base away; this may be a read error. The missing conserved phenylalanine or tryptophan at the end of this CDR3 makes a read error likely. The chain employs TRBV7-2 and TRBJ2-7, with D hard to call. Germline assignment: CDR1 SGHTA and CDR2 FQGNSA. V shed 0 bases and J shed 3 bases, with 9 bases lying between them. This CDR3 has 14 residues. The CDR3 bases are TGTGCCAGCAGCTTAGCGCGGCGCGGCTACGAGCAGTACCTC. This translates into CASSLARRGYEQYL.

Concerning this clonotype: It may be a read error: a sequence one base away is much more abundant. The chain carries TRBV12-3 or TRBV12-4 and TRBJ2-1; 8 bases line up with TRBD2. The V and J ends lost 3 bases and 2 bases, in that order; junction bases with no gene match: 3. The CDR3 is 15 amino acids. In nucleotides, the CDR3 is TGTGCCAGCAGTTTCGCGGGAGGTACCTACAATGAGCAGTTCTTC. Its protein is CASSFAGGTYNEQFF.

This chain joins TRBV10-3 and TRBJ1-5; 9 bases align to TRBD1. This CDR3 contains 12 residues. V lost 10 bases, J lost 10 bases, and 8 bases stayed unmatched. CDR1 ENHRY and CDR2 SYGVKD come from the germline V gene. In nucleotides, the CDR3 is TGTGCCACTGGACAGGGGCTATGTCCCCAGCATTTT. It is translated as CATGQGLCPQHF.

This clonotype was observed at least ten times. A much larger clonotype is one base distant, so this may be a read error. The gene calls are TRBV7-9 and TRBJ1-2, with D tentatively TRBD1 (5 bases). This CDR3 contains 16 residues. Germline-derived CDR1 and CDR2 are SEHNR and FQNEAQ (reference sequence). The CDR3 reads CASSPLPRGFIHGHTF. CDR3 DNA sequence: TGTGCCAGCAGCCCCCTGCCTCGGGGGTTTATTCATGGCCACACCTTC.

The V gene is TRBV2, the J gene TRBJ1-4, with D maybe TRBD1 (5 bases). Germline CDR1 reads SNHLY; CDR2 reads FYNNEI. The V gene lost 7 bases and the J gene lost 8 bases, with 20 bases spanning the gap. This CDR3 is built from 15 residues. CDR3 coding DNA: TGTGCCAGCAATTCGAGGGGCTTGAGCGGAGAAAAACTGTTTTTT. As protein: CASNSRGLSGEKLFF. The full variable domain, rest sourced from reference TRBV2 and TRBJ1-4, is EPEVTQTPSHQVTQMGQEVILRCVPISNHLYFYWYRQILGQKVEFLVSFYNNEISEKSEIFDDQFSVERPDGSNFTLKIRSTKLEDSAMYFCASNSRGLSGEKLFFGSGTQLSVL.

This clonotype was observed many times. V and J are TRBV5-4 and TRBJ2-6; D unresolved. Trimming stripped 3 bases from V and 4 bases from J, with 11 bases between. The germline CDR1 and CDR2 sequences are SGHNT and YYREEE (reference sequence). The CDR3 spans 15 residues. CDR3: CASSSGGTGANVLTF. The CDR3 DNA is TGTGCCAGCAGCTCCGGCGGTACCGGGGCCAACGTCCTGACTTTC.

The table lists this clonotype with many counts. The chain has TRBV24-1 and TRBJ2-5; 7 bases are shared with TRBD1. The CDR3 extends over 13 amino acids. Germline values: CDR1 KGHDR, CDR2 SFDVKD. Unmatched junction bases numbered 2, after V lost 3 bases and J lost 5 bases. The CDR3 DNA is TGTGCCACCAGTGATGACAGGGTGGAGACCCAGTACTTC. This codes for CATSDDRVETQYF.

The sample holds many counts of this clonotype. The rearrangement joins TRBV12-3 or TRBV12-4 to TRBJ2-2, with D hard to call. The CDR3 runs to 14 residues. V dropped 6 bases and J dropped 1 base, with 9 bases sitting between them. The CDR3 sequence is CASSSEWNTGELFF. The CDR3 DNA reads TGTGCCAGCAGCTCGGAGTGGAACACCGGGGAGCTGTTTTTT.

This clonotype was detected ten times or more. The J gene is TRBJ1-2, the V gene TRBV12-3 or TRBV12-4; TRBD1 is a possible D gene (6 bases). The CDR3 covers 15 residues. V lost 6 bases, J lost 5 bases, and 19 bases lay in between. The CDR3 sequence: CASSQGGQGLYGYTF. DNA for the CDR3: TGTGCCAGCAGCCAAGGGGGTCAGGGTCTATATGGCTACACCTTC.

This clonotype was picked up many times. The chain couples TRBV7-3 to TRBJ2-1; 9 bases map to TRBD1. The CDR3 has 16 amino acids. CDR1 is SGHTA, CDR2 FQGTGA, per germline. V shed 0 bases, J shed 5 bases, and the junction held 5 bases outside the gene matches. CDR3 loop: CASSLTGTGINNEQFF. In nucleotides, the CDR3 is TGTGCCAGCAGCTTAACCGGGACAGGGATTAACAATGAGCAGTTCTTC.